This T cell receptor (beta chain) appears in the sequencing data of a study of T cells after yellow fever vaccination. Study results and caveats: Abundant bulk-population clonotypes could contaminate the FACS-sorted repertoires.

TCRdb ran MiXCR on the 5' RACE reads and lists one entry per CDR3 protein. Of 610,000 or so distinct CDR3 sequences in the sample, about 12% are singletons; the top ten hold around 14%. On this clonotype: Its antigen is not identified.

The CDR3 loop spans 14 amino acids. The germline CDR1 and CDR2 sequences are DFQATT and SNEGSKA (reference sequence). V was cut by 6 bases and J by 3 bases, with 18 bases left in between. The sequencing used PBMCs, collected on the day of the yellow fever booster vaccination. The V call is TRBV20-1, the J call TRBJ2-7, with D possibly matching TRBD1 (5 bases). The clonotype comes from a man aged 25-40 years who received the YFV17D yellow fever vaccine. The CDR3: CSAGLLRLGYEQYF. DNA of the CDR3: TGCAGTGCGGGGCTCTTGCGCCTCGGCTACGAGCAGTACTTC.